Listed here are 29 T cell receptor beta chains from one sample, sequenced in a study of T cells in Graves' hyperthyroidism and ophthalmopathy. There were TCR beta CDR3 regions amplified from RNA transcripts. Researchers ran a first-round RT-PCR on the TCR CDR3 using the HTBI primer set. TCRdb independently ran MiXCR on the multiplex PCR reads; one entry per CDR3 protein. The sample carries more than 600,000 distinct CDR3 sequences, roughly 15% recorded once. The specimen sequenced was blood. Source of these receptors: a man younger than 35 with Graves' hyperthyroidism.

This clonotype was counted at least ten times. This chain connects TRBV6-1 to TRBJ2-7; D gene unclear. The germline V gene encodes CDR1 MNHNS and CDR2 SASEGT. The V end was cut by 6 bases, the J end by 4 bases, with 16 bases between. This CDR3 has 14 amino acids. This CDR3 is CASSTREVGYEQYF. The DNA of the CDR3 is TGTGCCAGCAGCACCAGAGAGGTCGGGTACGAGCAGTACTTC.

CDR3 region: CASSSKGGARYPNQPQHF. In DNA, the CDR3 is TGTGCCAGCTCGTCCAAAGGGGGGGCGAGATATCCCAATCAGCCCCAGCATTTT. V and J are TRBV18 and TRBJ1-5, with a possible D match to TRBD1 (6 bases). The CDR3 is 18 amino acids. The ends were cut back, 6 bases at V and 3 bases at J, with 24 bases in the middle. Looked up from germline, CDR1 is KGHSH and CDR2 is LQKENI.

In its sample, this clonotype was seen many times. This chain connects TRBV30 to TRBJ2-3; TRBD2 matches at 7 bases. Germline-derived CDR1 and CDR2 are GTSNPN and SVGIG (reference sequence). The CDR3 loop spans 16 amino acids. Trimming removed 3 bases from V and 0 bases from J; junction bases left unmatched: 9. In nucleotides, the CDR3 is TGTGCCTGGAGCCTAGGGACTACTCTTAGCACAGATACGCAGTATTTT. It is translated as CAWSLGTTLSTDTQYF.

The chain is built from TRBV7-3 and TRBJ2-2; D uncertain. Germline V CDR1 and CDR2: SGHTA, FQGTGA. Trimming took 0 bases from V and 7 from J, leaving 9 bases between them. The CDR3 sequence is 14 residues long. The CDR3 is CASSLTLVGGELFF. CDR3 nucleotides: TGTGCCAGCAGCTTAACGCTCGTCGGCGGGGAGCTGTTTTTT. Combining the CDR3 with reference TRBV7-3 and TRBJ2-2 gives the whole variable domain GAGVSQTPSNKVTEKGKYVELRCDPISGHTALYWYRQSLGQGPEFLIYFQGTGAADDSGLPNDRFFAVRPEGSVSTLKIQRTERGDSAVYLCASSLTLVGGELFFGEGSRLTVL.

In this sample, this clonotype turned up a few times. This sequence joins TRBV11-2 and TRBJ2-3; 13 positions agree with TRBD2. The J segment lost 0 bases and the V segment lost 5 bases, leaving 8 bases of the junction unmatched. Germline V gene data show CDR1 as SGHAT and CDR2 as FQNNGV. The length of the CDR3 is 18 residues. The CDR3, as DNA: TGTGCCAGCAGCGCCGTAGGGACTAGCGGGGTTAGCACAGATACGCAGTATTTT. Translation gives CASSAVGTSGVSTDTQYF.

V is TRBV18 and J is TRBJ2-7; 15 bases line up with TRBD2. The junction had 3 bases not matched to a gene; V was cut back by 2 bases and J by 4 bases. The germline gives CDR1 KGHSH, CDR2 LQKENI. CDR3 length: 16 residues. In DNA, the CDR3 is TGTGCCAGCTCACCAGGACTAGCGGGAGGGCCTTACGAGCAGTACTTC. Its translation is CASSPGLAGGPYEQYF.

This clonotype was observed many times. The J gene is TRBJ2-1, the V gene TRBV18, with 9 bases that match TRBD1. CDR3 length: 14 residues. J gave up 0 bases and V 9 bases, and 3 bases lay outside the gene matches. CDR1 KGHSH and CDR2 LQKENI come from the germline V gene. The CDR3 region has the DNA TGTGCCAGGCAACAGGGGGCCTCCTACAATGAGCAGTTCTTC. Translating gives CARQQGASYNEQFF.

This clonotype was counted at least ten times. J is TRBJ2-6 and V is TRBV2; 9 bases agree with TRBD1. The CDR3 loop spans 19 amino acids. CDR1 is SNHLY, CDR2 FYNNEI, per germline. The V and J ends lost 2 bases and 4 bases, in that order; junction bases with no gene match: 12. The CDR3: CASSEWEGTGLLGANVLTF. The CDR3 nucleotides are TGTGCCAGCAGTGAATGGGAGGGGACAGGGTTGTTAGGGGCCAACGTCCTGACTTTC.

This clonotype was picked up many times. The chain combines TRBV27 with TRBJ2-7, with 9 bases identical to TRBD2. The germline V gene has CDR1 MNHEY and CDR2 SMNVEV (reference sequence). V lost 0 bases and J lost 3; bases outside the gene matches: 3. CDR3 size: 15 residues. CDR3: CASSLSGTSYYEQYF. The CDR3 DNA is TGTGCCAGCAGTTTATCCGGGACTAGCTACTACGAGCAGTACTTC.

This chain joins TRBV4-1 and TRBJ1-5, with 7 bases lining up with TRBD1. The CDR3 contains 17 residues. V was pared by 1 base and J by 2 bases, with 8 bases of the junction left unmatched. Per the germline V gene, CDR1 is MGHRA and CDR2 is YSYEKL. For the CDR3, the DNA is TGCGCCAGCAGCCAAGTTCCACAGGGGTTCGGCAATCAGCCCCAGCATTTT. Translated: CASSQVPQGFGNQPQHF.

On this clonotype itself: This may be a read error: a much more frequent sequence differs by one nucleotide. The gene calls are TRBV7-9 and TRBJ1-1, with 9 bases identical to TRBD1. J lost 4 bases, V lost 5 bases, and 5 bases had no gene match. In germline, CDR1 is SEHNR, CDR2 FQNEAQ (reference sequence). The CDR3 is made up of 14 amino acids. The CDR3 DNA follows: TGTGCCAGCAGCGTCGGGACAGGGAGCACTGAAGCTTTCTTT. Its translation: CASSVGTGSTEAFF. The complete variable domain, with remaining parts taken from reference TRBV7-9 and TRBJ1-1, reads DTGVSQNPRHKITKRGQNVTFRCDPISEHNRLYWYRQTLGQGPEFLTYFQNEAQLEKSRLLSDRFSAERPKGSFSTLEIQRTEQGDSAMYLCASSVGTGSTEAFFGQGTRLTVV.

This clonotype was detected only a few times. The gene calls are TRBV4-1 and TRBJ2-3; the match to TRBD2 covers 11 bases. From germline, CDR1 is MGHRA and CDR2 YSYEKL. CDR3 size: 21 residues. J lost 1 base, V lost 2 bases, and 17 bases had no gene match. The CDR3, as DNA: TGCGCCAGCAGCCAATCGGGACTAGCGGTGATTTCACCAGGTGGCACAGATACGCAGTATTTT. It codes for CASSQSGLAVISPGGTDTQYF.

The rearrangement joins TRBV3-1 to TRBJ1-2; maybe TRBD1 (5 bases). Germline CDR1 LGHDT, CDR2 YNNKEL (reference sequence). Trimming pared 4 bases from V and 6 bases from J, leaving 15 bases between. The CDR3 is 14 amino acids. The CDR3 loop reads CASSPWGGNHGYTF. CDR3 in DNA: TGTGCCAGCAGCCCCTGGGGGGGAAACCATGGCTACACCTTC.

This clonotype has a handful of counts. The gene calls are TRBV27 and TRBJ2-1, with D perhaps TRBD2 (7 bases). The CDR3 totals 15 residues. Germline CDR1 is MNHEY and CDR2 is SMNVEV (reference sequence). V lost 3 bases and J 6 bases, leaving 15 bases between the germline ends. CDR3 region: CASSFLRGGFNEQFF. CDR3 nucleotides: TGTGCCAGCAGTTTTTTGAGGGGGGGGTTCAATGAGCAGTTCTTC.

This clonotype appeared a few times. The genes are TRBV20-1 and TRBJ2-3, with D possibly matching TRBD2 (6 bases). CDR1 DFQATT and CDR2 SNEGSKA come from the germline V gene (reference sequence). The CDR3 is 13 residues long. V lost 6 bases, J lost 2 bases, and 12 bases lay in between. CDR3 loop: CSAPGDHTDTQYF. In DNA form, the CDR3 reads TGCAGTGCCCCGGGGGACCACACAGATACGCAGTATTTT.

About this clonotype: This may arise from a read error, as a much more abundant clone is one base away. CDR3 loop: CASISTGSEQFF. The CDR3 nucleotides are TGTGCCAGCATCTCGACCGGCTCCGAGCAGTTCTTC. The J gene is TRBJ2-1, the V gene TRBV2; no clear D. The CDR3 covers 12 residues. Per the germline V gene, CDR1 is SNHLY and CDR2 is FYNNEI. V lost 7 bases and J lost 10, with 14 bases in between.

Note on this clonotype: At one boundary the junction diverges from the germline segment, which might be a read error. The gene calls are TRBV7-3 and TRBJ2-7; TRBD1 matches at 10 bases. Germline CDR1 SGHTA, CDR2 FQGTGA. The CDR3 has 18 residues. This CDR3 is CASSATDRGLADSHEQYF. CDR3 sequence (DNA): TGTGCCAGCAGCGCTACAGACAGGGGGCTAGCGGACTCCCACGAGCAGTACTTC.

This clonotype appeared once. V is TRBV30 and J is TRBJ2-5, with a possible D match to TRBD2 (6 bases). The CDR3 is 13 amino acids. The germline CDR1 and CDR2 sequences are GTSNPN and SVGIG (reference sequence). Trimming took 0 bases from V and 5 from J, leaving 10 bases between them. CDR3 bases: TGTGCCTGGAGTGTACGGGGGTCGGAGACCCAGTACTTC. This gives the protein CAWSVRGSETQYF. Full variable domain (rest looked up from reference TRBV30 and TRBJ2-5): SQTIHQWPATLVQPVGSPLSLECTVEGTSNPNLYWYRQAAGRGLQLLFYSVGIGQISSEVPQNLSASRPQDRQFILSSKKLLLSDSGFYLCAWSVRGSETQYFGPGTRLLVL.

On this clonotype itself: This could be a read error, since a much larger clone is one nucleotide away. The chain links TRBV3-1 to TRBJ2-7; D is undetermined. Looked up from germline, CDR1 is LGHDT and CDR2 is YNNKEL (reference sequence). The CDR3 contains 13 residues. V was pared by 1 base and J by 2 bases, with 6 bases between. CDR3 in DNA: TGTGCCAGCAGCCAAGGGTCAGCCTACGAGCAGTACTTC. This codes for CASSQGSAYEQYF.

This rearrangement joins TRBV24-1 to TRBJ2-1; D uncertain. The V gene lost 1 base and the J gene lost 6 bases, with 0 bases spanning the gap. Germline CDR1 is KGHDR and CDR2 is SFDVKD. This CDR3 has 11 amino acids. As DNA, the CDR3 is TGTGCCACCAGTGATTTCAATGAGCAGTTCTTC. It specifies CATSDFNEQFF.

In this sample, this clonotype turned up many times. The V and J genes are TRBV27 and TRBJ2-3; TRBD1 might be the D (6 bases). Germline V gene sequence: CDR1 MNHEY, CDR2 SMNVEV (reference sequence). This CDR3 contains 16 residues. Between the trimmed V and J ends, which lost 6 bases and 0 bases, there was a span of 16 bases. The CDR3 here is CASSRDIASSTDTQYF. The CDR3 coding sequence is TGTGCCAGCAGCCGGGACATTGCCTCTAGCACAGATACGCAGTATTTT.

This clonotype was seen repeatedly, ten times or more. This sequence joins TRBV24-1 and TRBJ2-1; D gene unclear. Germline loops: CDR1 KGHDR, CDR2 SFDVKD. The CDR3 runs 18 residues. Trimming stripped 0 bases from V and 0 bases from J, with 14 bases between. CDR3 DNA sequence: TGTGCCACCAGTGATTTGGGCGCGGACGGTAGCTCCTACAATGAGCAGTTCTTC. Translating it yields CATSDLGADGSSYNEQFF.

This sequence joins TRBV5-8 and TRBJ2-3; D unresolved. The CDR3 loop spans 15 amino acids. Germline loops: CDR1 SGHTS, CDR2 YDEGEE. Trimming took off 1 base at V and 7 bases at J, with 16 bases between the two ends. CDR3 sequence reads: CASSLSGVRTHTQYF. The CDR3 DNA sequence: TGTGCCAGCAGCTTGAGTGGAGTCCGAACACATACGCAGTATTTT.

This clonotype appeared many times. This chain uses TRBV11-3 with TRBJ2-1; 11 nucleotides agree with TRBD1. CDR1 and CDR2 from the germline V gene are SGHNT and YENEEA. This CDR3 is 21 amino acids long. J lost 2 bases, V lost 5 bases, and 20 bases had no gene match. The CDR3 DNA sequence: TGTGCCAGCAGCCCGGGGACAGGGGGAAGAGTGTGGTGGAAGGCCTACAATGAGCAGTTCTTC. Residues: CASSPGTGGRVWWKAYNEQFF. Full variable domain (missing parts from reference TRBV11-3 and TRBJ2-1): EAGVVQSPRYKIIEKKQPVAFWCNPISGHNTLYWYLQNLGQGPELLIRYENEEAVDDSQLPKDRFSAERLKGVDSTLKIQPAELGDSAVYLCASSPGTGGRVWWKAYNEQFFGPGTRLTVL.

This clonotype was recorded at least ten times. The chain is built from TRBV29-1 and TRBJ1-5; D remains ambiguous. Deletions cut 4 bases from V and 6 bases from J, with 16 bases between. Germline CDR1 is SQVTM and CDR2 is ANQGSEA. This CDR3 contains 14 residues. CDR3 region: CSVAATNAGQPQHF. CDR3 nucleotides: TGCAGCGTTGCAGCTACCAACGCGGGTCAGCCCCAGCATTTT.

The chain is built from TRBV28 and TRBJ2-4; TRBD2 matches 7 bases. Germline V gene lookup returns CDR1 MDHEN and CDR2 SYDVKM. The CDR3 covers 16 residues. Trimming cost V 4 bases and J 0 bases; bases outside gene matches: 6. The chain's CDR3 is CASSSLAGRAKNIQYF. CDR3 in DNA: TGTGCCAGCAGTTCTTTAGCGGGTAGAGCCAAAAACATTCAGTACTTC.

V and J are TRBV7-9 and TRBJ2-1; possible D gene TRBD1, 5 bases. Germline loops: CDR1 SEHNR, CDR2 FQNEAQ (reference sequence). Trimming shortened V by 1 base and J by 5 bases, and 12 bases separated the two germline ends. The CDR3 spans 15 residues. The CDR3 is CASSLDLGVNNEQFF. For the CDR3, the DNA is TGTGCCAGCAGCTTAGATCTAGGGGTCAACAATGAGCAGTTCTTC.

This clonotype has a handful of counts. The chain couples TRBV2 to TRBJ2-5; 12 nucleotides match TRBD2. Germline V gives CDR1 SNHLY, CDR2 FYNNEI. V dropped 3 bases and J dropped 5; count of bases not matched to a gene: 10. The length of the CDR3 is 17 residues. The CDR3 sequence: CASSDGLLAGGGETQYF. As DNA, the CDR3 is TGTGCCAGCAGTGATGGGTTACTAGCGGGAGGTGGGGAGACCCAGTACTTC.

The chain uses TRBV7-2 and TRBJ1-2, with a weak D call TRBD1 (6 bases). CDR1 SGHTA and CDR2 FQGNSA come from the germline V gene. The CDR3 loop spans 12 amino acids. Trimming took off 7 bases at V and 8 bases at J, with 14 bases between the two ends. CDR3 sequence (DNA): TGTGCCAGCACGAGGGGGACGGTAGGCTACACCTTC. Translation gives CASTRGTVGYTF.